The 21 T cell receptor beta chains in this list originate from one sample, sequenced in a study of multiple sclerosis patients with progressive multifocal leukoencephalopathy. Data came from immunoSEQ multiplex PCR; TCRdb stores just in-frame clones and leaves some out. The sample includes more than 30,000 clones, 87% of them seen just once. Time point noted: time of PML onset. Sequenced here: PBMCs, sampled from a patient treated with natalizumab. These TCRs come from a middle-aged woman with progressive multifocal leukoencephalopathy.

This chain uses TRBV25-1 with TRBJ2-3; 11 bases are a match to TRBD2. The CDR3 sequence is 16 residues long. Germline CDR1 reads MGHDK; CDR2 reads SYGVNS. Germline trimming cut 4 bases from V and 0 bases from J; bases unmatched to any gene: 3. CDR3 DNA sequence: TGTGCCAGCAGTGGAGTAGCGGGGGGGAGCACAGATACGCAGTATTTT. Translating gives CASSGVAGGSTDTQYF.

The genes are TRBV27 and TRBJ2-2, with 7 bases that match TRBD1. Germline V gene data show CDR1 as MNHEY and CDR2 as SMNVEV (reference sequence). CDR3 size: 15 residues. Trimming cost V 3 bases and J 2 bases; bases outside gene matches: 3. CDR3 in amino acids: CASSFRGFNTGELFF. The CDR3 nucleotides are TGTGCCAGCAGTTTCAGGGGGTTTAACACCGGGGAGCTGTTTTTT.

This chain connects TRBV4-1 to TRBJ1-4; D ambiguous. Germline loops: CDR1 MGHRA, CDR2 YSYEKL. CDR3 size: 15 residues. V lost 2 bases to trimming and J lost 0 bases, with 7 bases between them. Written as DNA, the CDR3 is TGCGCCAGCAGCCAACTCCAGGCAACTAATGAAAAACTGTTTTTT. It yields the protein CASSQLQATNEKLFF.

V gene TRBV13 combines with J gene TRBJ2-2, with D perhaps TRBD1 (6 bases). The CDR3 totals 17 residues. CDR1 and CDR2 from the germline V gene are PRHDT and FYEKMQ (reference sequence). V was clipped by 3 bases and J by 7 bases, with 21 bases between them. The CDR3 sequence is CASSLGEYAGAGGELFF. CDR3 DNA: TGTGCCAGCAGCTTGGGCGAGTATGCAGGGGCCGGCGGGGAGCTGTTTTTT. The whole variable domain, remainder taken from reference TRBV13 and TRBJ2-2, is AAGVIQSPRHLIKEKRETATLKCYPIPRHDTVYWYQQGPGQDPQFLISFYEKMQSDKGSIPDRFSAQQFSDYHSELNMSSLELGDSALYFCASSLGEYAGAGGELFFGEGSRLTVL.

The V gene is TRBV2, the J gene TRBJ1-2; maybe TRBD1 (5 bases). CDR1 is SNHLY and CDR2 is FYNNEI in the germline V gene. Trimming left V 7 bases short and J 8 bases short, with 23 bases between. The CDR3 has 15 residues. The CDR3, as DNA: TGTGCCAGCACCCCAGGGAAGGGGTTTCATACGGGCTACACCTTC. Translating it yields CASTPGKGFHTGYTF. Full variable domain (missing parts from reference TRBV2 and TRBJ1-2): EPEVTQTPSHQVTQMGQEVILRCVPISNHLYFYWYRQILGQKVEFLVSFYNNEISEKSEIFDDQFSVERPDGSNFTLKIRSTKLEDSAMYFCASTPGKGFHTGYTFGSGTRLTVV.

The chain has TRBV7-3 and TRBJ2-7, with D unresolved. Per germline, CDR1 SGHTA and CDR2 FQGTGA. The CDR3 loop spans 14 amino acids. V shed 5 bases and J shed 7 bases, with 18 bases lying between them. The CDR3 sequence is CASSTKGNMGEQYF. The DNA for the CDR3 is TGTGCCAGCAGCACTAAAGGGAATATGGGGGAGCAGTACTTC.

This clone appeared a few times. This chain connects TRBV7-9 to TRBJ1-2; unclear D gene. This CDR3 comprises 14 residues. Germline-derived CDR1 and CDR2 are SEHNR and FQNEAQ (reference sequence). Trimming left V 5 bases short and J 4 bases short, with 14 bases between. The CDR3 sequence is CASSPGQSSYGYTF. The CDR3 nucleotides read TGTGCCAGCAGCCCGGGCCAGTCCTCCTATGGCTACACCTTC.

The V call is TRBV11-2, the J call TRBJ2-3, with 7 bases matching TRBD2. This CDR3 has 16 amino acids. After removal of 4 bases from V and 0 bases from J, the junction contained 7 bases not matched to a gene. Germline CDR1 is SGHAT and CDR2 is FQNNGV. CDR3 residues: CASSWAGTTSTDTQYF. The CDR3, as DNA: TGTGCCAGCAGCTGGGCCGGGACTACTAGCACAGATACGCAGTATTTT.

J is TRBJ2-1 and V is TRBV4-3; 8 bases fit TRBD2. V lost 0 bases to trimming and J lost 4 bases; unmatched junction nucleotides: 8. Germline loops: CDR1 LGHNA, CDR2 YSLEER. The CDR3 loop spans 17 amino acids. In DNA, the CDR3 is TGCGCCAGCAGCCAAGAACTAGCGGCCTCGACGTACAATGAGCAGTTCTTC. Its translation: CASSQELAASTYNEQFF.

The genes are TRBV7-9 and TRBJ2-1; 15 bases align to TRBD2. The CDR3 covers 18 residues. Germline V CDR1 and CDR2: SEHNR, FQNEAQ (reference sequence). Germline trimming cut 5 bases from V and 7 bases from J; bases unmatched to any gene: 12. The DNA for the CDR3 is TGTGCCAGCAGCCTAGGACTAGCGGGGGGGGCCCCGGTAAATGAGCAGTTCTTC. Protein: CASSLGLAGGAPVNEQFF.

The V call is TRBV4-1, the J call TRBJ2-7; D unclear. Germline V lookup: CDR1 MGHRA, CDR2 YSYEKL. Trimming shortened V by 0 bases and J by 2 bases, and 17 bases separated the two germline ends. CDR3 length: 17 residues. CDR3 sequence reads: CASSQDGSAGLTYEQYF. In nucleotides, the CDR3 is TGCGCCAGCAGCCAAGATGGTTCGGCAGGCTTGACCTACGAGCAGTACTTC.

The chain has TRBV19 and TRBJ1-5; no reliable D call. The CDR3 totals 13 residues. The V end lost 3 bases, the J end lost 5 bases, and 8 bases lay between the germline ends. Germline V gene lookup returns CDR1 LNHDA and CDR2 SQIVND (reference sequence). The CDR3 sequence: CASSIYGDQPQHF. The CDR3 DNA follows: TGTGCCAGTAGTATCTACGGAGATCAGCCCCAGCATTTT.

This chain links TRBV7-6 with TRBJ2-6; no clear D gene. Germline V CDR1 and CDR2: SGHVS, FNYEAQ. This CDR3 is 15 amino acids long. Trimming took off 5 bases at V and 0 bases at J, with 8 bases between the two ends. CDR3 residues: CASSDGRSGANVLTF. CDR3 nucleotides: TGTGCCAGCAGCGATGGCCGCTCTGGGGCCAACGTCCTGACTTTC.

J is TRBJ2-7 and V is TRBV7-9; no reliable D call. The length of the CDR3 is 13 residues. CDR1 and CDR2 (germline): SEHNR, FQNEAQ (reference sequence). V was cut by 2 bases and J by 3 bases, with 8 bases left in between. For the CDR3, the DNA is TGTGCCAGCAGCTTACCACCCCACTACGAGCAGTACTTC. Translation: CASSLPPHYEQYF.

This rearrangement joins TRBV30 to TRBJ1-5, with D perhaps matching TRBD1 (5 bases). Germline V gene data show CDR1 as GTSNPN and CDR2 as SVGIG (reference sequence). The CDR3 spans 14 residues. V was pared by 5 bases and J by 5 bases, with 16 bases between. As DNA, the CDR3 is TGTGCCTGGGGTTATCAGGGAGATTATCAGCCCCAGCATTTT. It encodes CAWGYQGDYQPQHF.

The chain has TRBV30 and TRBJ1-2, with a possible D match to TRBD1 (6 bases). V dropped 0 bases and J dropped 4 bases, with 12 bases sitting between them. The germline V gene has CDR1 GTSNPN and CDR2 SVGIG (reference sequence). The CDR3 is made up of 14 amino acids. Here the CDR3 DNA reads TGTGCCTGGAGTGTAGGGGGTTTTAGCTATGGCTACACCTTC. It translates to CAWSVGGFSYGYTF.

This clone is a singleton in its sample. The V call is TRBV28, the J call TRBJ1-1; 8 bases are shared with TRBD1. The CDR3 length is 16 residues. The V gene's germline CDR1 is MDHEN and CDR2 SYDVKM. J gave up 4 bases and V 2 bases, and 9 bases lay outside the gene matches. CDR3 DNA: TGTGCCAGCAGTTTACTTGCAGGGGGCCGGGCCACTGAAGCTTTCTTT. Encoded protein: CASSLLAGGRATEAFF. Full variable domain (outside the CDR3, taken from reference TRBV28 and TRBJ1-1): DVKVTQSSRYLVKRTGEKVFLECVQDMDHENMFWYRQDPGLGLRLIYFSYDVKMKEKGDIPEGYSVSREKKERFSLILESASTNQTSMYLCASSLLAGGRATEAFFGQGTRLTVV.

The V gene is TRBV6-5, the J gene TRBJ2-7; D is unclear. The CDR3 extends over 13 amino acids. The V and J ends lost 2 bases and 3 bases respectively, with 8 bases between them. Germline CDR1 is MNHEY and CDR2 is SVGAGI. DNA for the CDR3: TGTGCCAGCAGTTACCAAGAATTCTACGAGCAGTACTTC. It yields the protein CASSYQEFYEQYF.

The count of this clone is one. The chain links TRBV7-2 to TRBJ2-5; the D gene is possibly TRBD2 (6 bases). CDR1 and CDR2 (germline): SGHTA, FQGNSA. Trimming took 6 bases from V and 2 from J, leaving 16 bases between them. The CDR3 consists of 15 residues. The CDR3: CASRAGTPQQETQYF. In DNA, the CDR3 is TGTGCCAGCAGGGCCGGGACTCCTCAACAAGAGACCCAGTACTTC.

V gene TRBV27 combines with J gene TRBJ1-1; D may be TRBD1 (6 bases). The ends were cut back, 6 bases at V and 3 bases at J, with 14 bases in the middle. In germline, CDR1 is MNHEY, CDR2 SMNVEV (reference sequence). This CDR3 is 14 amino acids long. CDR3 DNA sequence: TGTGCCAGCAGCGACAGGATGCTAGACACTGAAGCTTTCTTT. Its protein product is CASSDRMLDTEAFF.

As DNA, the CDR3 is TGTGCCAGCAGCCGCGGGACAGGGAGTGACTATGGCTACACCTTC. Protein: CASSRGTGSDYGYTF. This chain connects TRBV4-2 to TRBJ1-2; the match to TRBD1 covers 9 bases. Trimming at V came to 4 bases and at J to 3 bases, leaving 6 bases not matched to a gene. The CDR3 consists of 15 residues. Germline loops: CDR1 LGHNA, CDR2 YNFKEQ.